This T cell receptor beta chain is drawn from a study of T cell repertoires in cytomegalovirus infection. About the study: Selection of CMV epitopes for the study included recently identified HLA-C-restricted and well-studied HLA-B-restricted ones. Public TCR beta signatures were indicative of both CMV infection and a matching HLA type.

About this clonotype itself: Its matching antigen is unknown.

Germline assignment: CDR1 SGHKS and CDR2 YYEKEE (reference sequence). CDR3 length: 11 residues. The V and J ends lost 3 bases and 9 bases respectively, with 7 bases between them. The study's findings and limits: Ex vivo responses were dominated by HLA-C-restricted CMV-specific TCR beta clonotypes. Carriers of CMV plus the relevant HLA were identified by cumulative public TCR beta family frequency.

TCRdb processed the reads anew with MiXCR; each CDR3 protein has one entry. The table lists 650,000 to 900,000 distinct CDR3 sequences, less than 35% of them singletons. Sequencing was performed on cultured CD8+ T cells from PBMCs, taken from culture after CMV antigen stimulation. V gene TRBV5-5 combines with J gene TRBJ2-1; D is possibly TRBD1 (5 bases). The receptor comes from a human donor in good health (CMV status not recorded). Some clones in this sample may be carry-over from other donors' samples. This chain's CDR3 is CASSWTIEQFF. The CDR3 coding sequence is TGTGCCAGCAGCTGGACAATTGAGCAGTTCTTC.